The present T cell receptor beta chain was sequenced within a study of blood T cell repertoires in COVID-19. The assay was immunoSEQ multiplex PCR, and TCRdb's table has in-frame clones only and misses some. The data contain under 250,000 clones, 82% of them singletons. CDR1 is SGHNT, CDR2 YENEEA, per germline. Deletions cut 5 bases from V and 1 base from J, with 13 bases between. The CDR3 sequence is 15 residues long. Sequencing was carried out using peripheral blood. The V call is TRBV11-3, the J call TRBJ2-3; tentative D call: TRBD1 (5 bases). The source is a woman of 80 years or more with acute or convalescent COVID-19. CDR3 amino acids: CASSPFGRGTDTQYF. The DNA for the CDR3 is TGTGCCAGCAGCCCTTTCGGCAGGGGCACAGATACGCAGTATTTT.